The sequence of this T cell receptor (beta chain) was determined in a study of CD8 T cells in Susac syndrome. Blood CD8+ and CD4+ T cells underwent high-throughput TCR beta sequencing. Reverse transcription of about 0.45 to 1 ug RNA was carried out with random hexamers. The method of amplification for TCR beta CDR3 was immunoSEQ multiplex PCR, covering 54 Vbeta and 13 Jbeta. One entry per CDR3 protein results from TCRdb running MiXCR on the immunoSEQ multiplex PCR reads. The table records approximately 110,000 distinct CDR3 sequences, approximately 96% of them present only once. The germline CDR1 and CDR2 sequences are SNHLY and FYNNEI. V was clipped by 5 bases and J by 5 bases; unmatched bases: 4. The CDR3 covers 13 residues.

The chain couples TRBV2 to TRBJ1-1; the match to TRBD1 covers 8 bases. Sequencing was performed on CD4+ T cells from PBMCs. The clonotype originates from a human donor in good health. This CDR3 is CASSSTGATEAFF. The CDR3, as DNA: TGTGCCAGCAGTTCGACAGGGGCTACTGAAGCTTTCTTT. Based on the CDR3 plus reference TRBV2 and TRBJ1-1, the full variable domain is EPEVTQTPSHQVTQMGQEVILRCVPISNHLYFYWYRQILGQKVEFLVSFYNNEISEKSEIFDDQFSVERPDGSNFTLKIRSTKLEDSAMYFCASSSTGATEAFFGQGTRLTVV.